The text below deals with one TCR beta chain. What it binds is unknown. The record originates from a study of CD8 T cells in Susac syndrome. Study observations and caveats: The study conceded that its TCR sequencing and HLA analysis involved relatively few individuals.

Random hexamers served to reverse transcribe roughly 0.5 to 1 ug RNA. Across 54 Vbeta and 13 Jbeta, immunoSEQ multiplex PCR amplified TCR beta CDR3. TCRdb redid the calling of the immunoSEQ multiplex PCR reads with MiXCR, one entry per CDR3 protein. The repertoire holds roughly 120,000 distinct CDR3 sequences, 85% to 95% seen once, with less than 0.4% in the top ten. Sequencing of TCR beta was carried out in blood CD8+ and CD4+ T cells. FACS enriched CD8+ TEMRA cells, while bulk CD8+ and CD4+ were negatively isolated. The junction had 5 bases not matched to a gene; V was cut back by 5 bases and J by 2 bases. Looked up from germline, CDR1 is DFQATT and CDR2 is SNEGSKA (reference sequence). The CDR3 has 16 amino acids.

The sample taken for sequencing was CD8+ T cells from PBMCs. The sequence was collected from a human donor with multiple sclerosis. The chain employs TRBV20-1 and TRBJ2-3, with 15 bases lining up with TRBD2. CDR3 protein: CSAAGTSGGNTDTQYF. The CDR3 DNA sequence: TGCAGTGCTGCCGGGACTAGCGGGGGGAACACAGATACGCAGTATTTT.